These T cell receptor beta chains were read from a single sample in a study of post-analysis software for immune sequencing data. One entry per CDR3 protein, called by TCRdb with MiXCR from the PCR reads. The sample lists roughly 400,000 distinct CDR3 sequences; 39% were seen once. Material for sequencing was blood. The receptors stem from a girl aged 2 to 9 with multiple sclerosis. The CDR3 runs from the conserved cysteine through the conserved F or W. A D gene is named only where the DNA matches it firmly. Only some rows state a clone size, as once, few, many or a class for expanded clones.

V: TRBV7-6
D: .
J: TRBJ2-1
size: few
DNA: TGTGCCAGCAGCTTTCGCCTATTGGCCAGCTACAATGAGCAGTTCTTC
CDR3: CASSFRLLASYNEQFF

V: TRBV6-2/TRBV6-3
D: TRBD1
J: TRBJ2-5
size: .
DNA: TGTGCCAGCTCCTTTCGACAGGGGGGGAGTCAAGAGACCCAGTACTTC
CDR3: CASSFRQGGSQETQYF

V: TRBV10-3
D: .
J: TRBJ2-6
size: few
DNA: TGTGCCATCAGAGGCCGTTCCCCCGGGGCCAACGTCCTGACTTTC
CDR3: CAIRGRSPGANVLTF

V: TRBV18
D: TRBD1
J: TRBJ1-1
size: few
DNA: TGTGCCAGCTCGCCGGGACAGGCGAACACTGAAGCTTTCTTT
CDR3: CASSPGQANTEAFF

V: TRBV3-1
D: TRBD2
J: TRBJ2-7
size: once
DNA: TGTGCCAGCAGCCTCGGGACTAGCGCTGCCGAGCAGTACTTC
CDR3: CASSLGTSAAEQYF

V: TRBV6-6
D: .
J: TRBJ2-7
size: .
DNA: TGTGCCAGCAGTTTGCAGGGGTTATCCTACGAGCAGTACTTC
CDR3: CASSLQGLSYEQYF

V: TRBV12-3/TRBV12-4
D: .
J: TRBJ1-6
size: few
DNA: TGTGCCAGCAGTTTGACGGGCTCCTATAATTCACCCCTCCACTTT
CDR3: CASSLTGSYNSPLHF

V: TRBV5-1
D: TRBD1
J: TRBJ2-5
size: .
DNA: TGCGCCAGCAGCAACGAAGGGGGCGCGAAAAAGACCCAGTACTTC
CDR3: CASSNEGGAKKTQYF

V: TRBV12-3/TRBV12-4
D: TRBD1
J: TRBJ1-1
size: .
DNA: TGTGCCAGCAGTTTAAAGGGACAGGGAATGAACACTGAAGCTTTCTTT
CDR3: CASSLKGQGMNTEAFF

V: TRBV5-1
D: .
J: TRBJ2-1
size: .
DNA: TGCGCCAGCAGCAGAGTCGTCAATGAGCAGTTCTTC
CDR3: CASSRVVNEQFF

V: TRBV28
D: .
J: TRBJ2-7
size: .
DNA: TGTGCCAGCAGCAATTCTAGGCTCTACGAGCAGTACTTC
CDR3: CASSNSRLYEQYF

V: TRBV20-1
D: .
J: TRBJ2-3
size: few
DNA: TGCAGTGCTAGGCCACCCCGGGACACTGCCACAGATACGCAGTATTTT
CDR3: CSARPPRDTATDTQYF

V: TRBV10-3
D: .
J: TRBJ2-7
size: .
DNA: TGTGCCATCAGTGATCTGACGGTCAGCTCCTACGAGCAGTACTTC
CDR3: CAISDLTVSSYEQYF

V: TRBV29-1
D: .
J: TRBJ1-5
size: .
DNA: TGCGGCGTGGGAAATAGCAATCAGCCCCAGCATTTT
CDR3: CGVGNSNQPQHF

V: TRBV27
D: .
J: TRBJ1-2
size: few
DNA: TGTGCCAGCAGTCCAACCGGGACCGACCGCTATGGCTACACCTTC
CDR3: CASSPTGTDRYGYTF

V: TRBV20-1
D: .
J: TRBJ2-3
size: .
DNA: TGCAGTGCTGGGCCCTTCTCGCGCGGCACTAGCACAGATACGCAGTATTTT
CDR3: CSAGPFSRGTSTDTQYF

V: TRBV20-1
D: TRBD1
J: TRBJ2-1
size: few
DNA: TGCAGTGCCCTTGTGGTGGGGACAGGGGGCATAGCGAGGTATTCCAGCTCCTACAATGAGCAGTTCTTC
CDR3: CSALVVGTGGIARYSSSYNEQFF

V: TRBV6-6
D: .
J: TRBJ2-7
size: .
DNA: TGTGTCAGCAGTACCGACAACGGGCCAAGGTACTTC
CDR3: CVSSTDNGPRYF

V: TRBV25-1
D: .
J: TRBJ2-5
size: few
DNA: TGTGCCAGCAGTGAATATACAGAGCCAGAGACCCAGTACTTC
CDR3: CASSEYTEPETQYF

V: TRBV11-2
D: TRBD1
J: TRBJ1-4
size: .
DNA: TGTGCCAGCAGCCGAGACAGGGATCGTAATGAAAAACTGTTTTTT
CDR3: CASSRDRDRNEKLFF

V: TRBV9
D: .
J: TRBJ2-7
size: .
DNA: TGTGCCAGCAGCGTATCTGGCGAGGGTAGCCGATCCTACGAGCAGTACTTC
CDR3: CASSVSGEGSRSYEQYF

V: TRBV7-3
D: TRBD2
J: TRBJ2-1
size: few
DNA: TGTGCCAGCAGCTTAACGGTGGCGGGGGGGCTGAATGAGCAGTTCTTC
CDR3: CASSLTVAGGLNEQFF

V: TRBV4-3
D: .
J: TRBJ2-6
size: .
DNA: TGCGCCAGCAGTCATTCACCCGGGACGGCGAAGTCTGGGGCCGACGTCCTGACTTTC
CDR3: CASSHSPGTAKSGADVLTF

V: TRBV5-1
D: TRBD2
J: TRBJ2-3
size: .
DNA: TGCGCCAGCAGCTTCGCACTAGCGGGGGCTAGCACAGATACGCAGTATTTT
CDR3: CASSFALAGASTDTQYF

V: TRBV15
D: .
J: TRBJ2-7
size: once
DNA: TGTGCCACCAGCAGACCACAGGGATACAAGCAGTACTTC
CDR3: CATSRPQGYKQYF

V: TRBV4-1
D: .
J: TRBJ2-7
size: few
DNA: TGCGCCAGCAGCCAAGACAGGGGGGGATCCGAGCAGTACTTC
CDR3: CASSQDRGGSEQYF

V: TRBV1
D: .
J: TRBJ2-7
size: .
DNA: TGCACCAGCAGCCAGTCCCTAGCGGGAGAAAGGGACGAGCAGTACTTC
CDR3: CTSSQSLAGERDEQYF

V: TRBV15
D: TRBD2
J: TRBJ2-5
size: .
DNA: TGTGCCACCAGCAATAGCGGGTTGCAAGAGACCCAGTACTTC
CDR3: CATSNSGLQETQYF

V: TRBV5-1
D: .
J: TRBJ1-5
size: .
DNA: TGCGCCAGCAGCTTGGGTACGGATCAGCCCCAGCATTTT
CDR3: CASSLGTDQPQHF

V: TRBV12-3/TRBV12-4
D: .
J: TRBJ2-7
size: .
DNA: TGTGCCAGCACCTACAGGGGGATCGGCGGGAGGCACAGCCACGAGCAGTACTTC
CDR3: CASTYRGIGGRHSHEQYF

V: TRBV28
D: .
J: TRBJ2-3
size: .
DNA: TGTGCCAGCAGTTTATTCCGGAGGCGGAGCACAGATACGCAGTATTTT
CDR3: CASSLFRRRSTDTQYF

V: TRBV28
D: TRBD1
J: TRBJ2-1
size: .
DNA: TGTGCCAGCAGTTTATTCACCCTTCTCGACAGGGTACACAATGAGCAGTTCTTC
CDR3: CASSLFTLLDRVHNEQFF

V: TRBV3-1
D: .
J: TRBJ1-3
size: .
DNA: TGTGCCAGCAGCCTTGCGTCATCTGGAAACACCATATATTTT
CDR3: CASSLASSGNTIYF

V: TRBV4-3
D: TRBD1
J: TRBJ1-4
size: .
DNA: TGCGCCAGCAGCCAAGATAGACAGGGGGGCGATGAAAAACTGTTTTTT
CDR3: CASSQDRQGGDEKLFF

V: TRBV18
D: .
J: TRBJ1-1
size: .
DNA: TGTGCCAGCTCACCCCCGGGAAGGAACACTGAAGCTTTCTTT
CDR3: CASSPPGRNTEAFF

V: TRBV25-1
D: .
J: TRBJ1-2
size: .
DNA: TGTGCCAGCAGTGAGCACGGACGGAACTATGGCTACACCTTC
CDR3: CASSEHGRNYGYTF

V: TRBV20-1
D: TRBD2
J: TRBJ2-1
size: few
DNA: TGCAGTGCTAGAGGGCGGGAGTTGGCCCGCGAGCAGTTCTTC
CDR3: CSARGRELAREQFF

V: TRBV5-1
D: TRBD1
J: TRBJ2-1
size: few
DNA: TGCGCCAGCAGCTTGGCCGGGACAGGGGTAATGGAGCAGTTCTTC
CDR3: CASSLAGTGVMEQFF

V: TRBV28
D: .
J: TRBJ2-2
size: .
DNA: TGTGCCAGTAGTTTGTTAGGGGCTAACACCGGGGAGCTGTTTTTT
CDR3: CASSLLGANTGELFF

V: TRBV12-3/TRBV12-4
D: .
J: TRBJ1-5
size: .
DNA: TGTGCCAGCAGTTTGCACCCACTAGGGGAGCCCCAGCATTTT
CDR3: CASSLHPLGEPQHF

V: TRBV6-5
D: TRBD1
J: TRBJ1-5
size: .
DNA: TGTGCCAGCAGCGACAGGGGGGAAAGTCAGCCCCAGCATTTT
CDR3: CASSDRGESQPQHF

V: TRBV3-1
D: .
J: TRBJ2-2
size: .
DNA: TGTGCCAGCAGCCAAGGGACAAGTAACACCGGGGAGCTGTTTTTT
CDR3: CASSQGTSNTGELFF